This record concerns one T cell receptor beta chain sequence. What it recognizes is unknown. The data are from a study of cytomegalovirus exposure and HLA in healthy donors. In the PCR, 60 Vbeta and 13 Jbeta primers were used. The table came from immunoSEQ multiplex PCR; TCRdb's copy has only in-frame clones and leaves some out. The sample has about 140,000 clones, around 81% seen once; the top ten hold about 2.2%. Study results and limitations: In a later analysis, the majority of CMV-associated beta chains seemingly showed HLA restriction. In a later analysis, at a false discovery rate of 0.05, 17,000 or so TCR beta sequences were associated with HLA alleles. A later analysis reportedly found fewer N-insertions in an Asian-associated ancestry cluster than the roughly 670-donor mean. Researchers catalogued about 150 TCR beta chains as cytomegalovirus-associated.

The CDR3 consists of 15 residues. The V end lost 0 bases, the J end lost 0 bases, and 7 bases lay between the germline ends. Germline V gene lookup returns CDR1 SGDLS and CDR2 YYNGEE. The origin of this receptor is a man aged 50 to 60 in good health and CMV-seronegative. Input material: PBMCs. The rearrangement joins TRBV9 to TRBJ2-1; D possibly corresponds to TRBD2 (5 bases). The CDR3 spells CASSVELVSYNEQFF. CDR3 DNA: TGTGCCAGCAGCGTAGAACTAGTCTCCTACAATGAGCAGTTCTTC.